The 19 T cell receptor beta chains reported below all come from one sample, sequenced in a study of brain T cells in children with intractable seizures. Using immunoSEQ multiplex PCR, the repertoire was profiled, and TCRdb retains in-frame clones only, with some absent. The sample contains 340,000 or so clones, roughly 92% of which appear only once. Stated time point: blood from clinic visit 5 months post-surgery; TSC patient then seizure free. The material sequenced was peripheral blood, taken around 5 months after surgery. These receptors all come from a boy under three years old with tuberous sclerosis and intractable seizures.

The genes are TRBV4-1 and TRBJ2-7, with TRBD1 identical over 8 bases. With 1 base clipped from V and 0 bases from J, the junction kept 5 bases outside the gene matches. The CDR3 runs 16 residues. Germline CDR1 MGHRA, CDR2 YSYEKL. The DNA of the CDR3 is TGCGCCAGCAGCCAAGCTGGGACAGGCCACTCCTACGAGCAGTACTTC. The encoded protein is CASSQAGTGHSYEQYF.

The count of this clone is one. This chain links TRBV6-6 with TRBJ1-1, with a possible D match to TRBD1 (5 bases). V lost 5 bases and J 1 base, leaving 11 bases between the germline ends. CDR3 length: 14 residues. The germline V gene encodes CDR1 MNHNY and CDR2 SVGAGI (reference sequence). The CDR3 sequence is CASSTSQGNTEAFF. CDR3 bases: TGTGCCAGCAGTACCTCCCAGGGGAACACTGAAGCTTTCTTT.

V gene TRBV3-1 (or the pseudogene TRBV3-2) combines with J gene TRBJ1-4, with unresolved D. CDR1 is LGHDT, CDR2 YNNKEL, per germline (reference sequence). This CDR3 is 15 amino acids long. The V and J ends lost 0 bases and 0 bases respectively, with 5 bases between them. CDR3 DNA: TGTGCCAGCAGCCAAGAAGCAGCAACTAATGAAAAACTGTTTTTT. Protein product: CASSQEAATNEKLFF.

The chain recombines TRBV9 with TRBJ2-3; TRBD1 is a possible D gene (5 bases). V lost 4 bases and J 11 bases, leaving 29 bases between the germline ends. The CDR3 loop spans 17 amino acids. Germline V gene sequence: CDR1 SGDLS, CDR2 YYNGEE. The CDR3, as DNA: TGTGCCAGCAGCAATTACAAAAGGGGCGAGATCCGAGGTGGGCAGTATTTT. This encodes CASSNYKRGEIRGGQYF.

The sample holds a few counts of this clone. This CDR3 reads CASSSGGDLYNSPLHF. For the CDR3, the DNA is TGTGCCAGCAGCTCAGGGGGCGATCTCTATAATTCACCCCTCCACTTT. This sequence joins TRBV5-4 and TRBJ1-6; 8 nucleotides agree with TRBD1. Unmatched junction bases numbered 5, after V lost 3 bases and J lost 3 bases. The CDR3 has 16 residues. Germline V CDR1 and CDR2: SGHNT, YYREEE (reference sequence). The full variable domain, with the rest looked up from reference TRBV5-4 and TRBJ1-6, is ETGVTQSPTHLIKTRGQQVTLRCSSQSGHNTVSWYQQALGQGPQFIFQYYREEENGRGNFPPRFSGLQFPNYSSELNVNALELDDSALYLCASSSGGDLYNSPLHFGNGTRLTVT.

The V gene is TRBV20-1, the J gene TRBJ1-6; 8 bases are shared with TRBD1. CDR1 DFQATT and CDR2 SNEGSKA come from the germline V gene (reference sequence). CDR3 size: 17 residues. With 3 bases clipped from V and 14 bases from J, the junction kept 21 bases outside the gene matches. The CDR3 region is CSASGRAGGEPLGSLHF. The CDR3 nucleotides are TGCAGTGCTAGTGGTCGCGCAGGGGGCGAACCTCTGGGGTCCCTCCACTTT.

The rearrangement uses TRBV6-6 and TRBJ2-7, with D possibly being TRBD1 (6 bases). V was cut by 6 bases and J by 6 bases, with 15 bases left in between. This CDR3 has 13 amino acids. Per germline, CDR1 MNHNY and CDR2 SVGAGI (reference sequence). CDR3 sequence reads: CASSQGTFTEQYF. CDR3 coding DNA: TGTGCCAGCAGCCAGGGGACCTTCACCGAGCAGTACTTC.

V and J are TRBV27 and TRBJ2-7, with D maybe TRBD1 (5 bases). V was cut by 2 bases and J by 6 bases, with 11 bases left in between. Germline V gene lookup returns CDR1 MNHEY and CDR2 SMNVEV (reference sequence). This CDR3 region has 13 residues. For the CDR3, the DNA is TGTGCCAGCAGTTTACTAGGGGCTGGCGAGCAGTACTTC. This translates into CASSLLGAGEQYF.

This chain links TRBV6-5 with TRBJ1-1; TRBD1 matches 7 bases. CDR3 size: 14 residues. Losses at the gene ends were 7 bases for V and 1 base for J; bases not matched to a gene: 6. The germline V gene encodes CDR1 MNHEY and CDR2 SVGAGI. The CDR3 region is CASKESGGNTEAFF. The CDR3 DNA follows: TGTGCCAGCAAAGAGTCAGGGGGGAACACTGAAGCTTTCTTT.

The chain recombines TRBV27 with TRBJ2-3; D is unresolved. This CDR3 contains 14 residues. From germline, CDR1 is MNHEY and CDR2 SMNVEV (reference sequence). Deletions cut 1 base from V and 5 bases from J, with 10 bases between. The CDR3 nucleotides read TGTGCCAGCAGTTTATTGGGGTTTAGAGATACGCAGTATTTT. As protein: CASSLLGFRDTQYF.

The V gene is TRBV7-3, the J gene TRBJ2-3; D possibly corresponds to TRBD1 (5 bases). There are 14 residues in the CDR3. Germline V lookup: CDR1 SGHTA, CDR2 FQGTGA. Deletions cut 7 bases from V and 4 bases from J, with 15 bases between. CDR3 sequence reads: CASKLGLTSDTQYF. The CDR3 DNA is TGTGCCAGCAAATTGGGGCTAACCTCAGATACGCAGTATTTT.

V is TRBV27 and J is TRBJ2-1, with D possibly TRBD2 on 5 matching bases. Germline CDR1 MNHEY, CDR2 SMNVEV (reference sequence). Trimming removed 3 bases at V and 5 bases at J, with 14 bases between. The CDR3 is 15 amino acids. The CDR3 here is CASSFLRERHNEQFF. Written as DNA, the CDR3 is TGTGCCAGCAGTTTCCTGAGGGAGCGGCACAATGAGCAGTTCTTC.

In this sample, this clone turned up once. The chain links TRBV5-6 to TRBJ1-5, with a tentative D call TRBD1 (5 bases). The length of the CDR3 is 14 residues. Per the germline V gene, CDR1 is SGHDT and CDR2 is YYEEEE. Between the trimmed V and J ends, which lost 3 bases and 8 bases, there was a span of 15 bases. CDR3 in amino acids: CASSSWGSSKPQHF. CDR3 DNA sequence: TGTGCCAGCAGCTCTTGGGGGAGTAGTAAGCCCCAGCATTTT.

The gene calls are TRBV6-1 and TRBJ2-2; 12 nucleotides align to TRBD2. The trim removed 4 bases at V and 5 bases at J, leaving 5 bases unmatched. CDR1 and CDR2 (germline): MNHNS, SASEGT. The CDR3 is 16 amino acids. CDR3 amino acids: CASSGPGLAGTGELFF. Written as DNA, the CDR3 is TGTGCCAGCAGTGGACCCGGACTAGCGGGGACCGGGGAGCTGTTTTTT.

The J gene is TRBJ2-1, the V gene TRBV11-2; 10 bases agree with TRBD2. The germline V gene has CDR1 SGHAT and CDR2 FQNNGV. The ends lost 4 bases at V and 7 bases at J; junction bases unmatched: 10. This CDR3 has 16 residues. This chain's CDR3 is CASSWPPSGSKNEQFF. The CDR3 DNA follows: TGTGCCAGCAGCTGGCCCCCTAGCGGGAGTAAAAATGAGCAGTTCTTC. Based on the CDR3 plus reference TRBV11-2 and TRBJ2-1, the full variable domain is EAGVAQSPRYKIIEKRQSVAFWCNPISGHATLYWYQQILGQGPKLLIQFQNNGVVDDSQLPKDRFSAERLKGVDSTLKIQPAKLEDSAVYLCASSWPPSGSKNEQFFGPGTRLTVL.

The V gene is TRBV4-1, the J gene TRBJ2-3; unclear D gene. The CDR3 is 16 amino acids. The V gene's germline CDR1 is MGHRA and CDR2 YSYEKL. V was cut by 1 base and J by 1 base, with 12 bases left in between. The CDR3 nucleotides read TGCGCCAGCAGCCAAGGGTGGGCCGTCCGCACAGATACGCAGTATTTT. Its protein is CASSQGWAVRTDTQYF.

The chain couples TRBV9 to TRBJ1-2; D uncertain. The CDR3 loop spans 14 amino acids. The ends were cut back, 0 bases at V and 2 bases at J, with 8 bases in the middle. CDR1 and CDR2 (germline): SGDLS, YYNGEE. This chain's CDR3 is CASSVVLENYGYTF. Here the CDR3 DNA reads TGTGCCAGCAGCGTAGTTCTGGAGAACTATGGCTACACCTTC.

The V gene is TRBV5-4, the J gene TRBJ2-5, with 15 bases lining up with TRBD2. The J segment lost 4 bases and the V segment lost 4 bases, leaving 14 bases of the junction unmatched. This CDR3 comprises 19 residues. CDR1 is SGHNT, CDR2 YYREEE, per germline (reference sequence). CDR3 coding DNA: TGTGCCAGCAGCCCAGGACTAGCGGGGGGGCCGGCGGGTCGAGAGACCCAGTACTTC. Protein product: CASSPGLAGGPAGRETQYF. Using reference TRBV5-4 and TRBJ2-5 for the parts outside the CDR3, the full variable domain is ETGVTQSPTHLIKTRGQQVTLRCSSQSGHNTVSWYQQALGQGPQFIFQYYREEENGRGNFPPRFSGLQFPNYSSELNVNALELDDSALYLCASSPGLAGGPAGRETQYFGPGTRLLVL.

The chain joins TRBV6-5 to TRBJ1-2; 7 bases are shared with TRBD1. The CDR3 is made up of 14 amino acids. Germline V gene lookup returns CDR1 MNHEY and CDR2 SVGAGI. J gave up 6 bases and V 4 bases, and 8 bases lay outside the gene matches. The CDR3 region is CASSLDREVDGYTF. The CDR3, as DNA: TGTGCCAGCAGTTTAGACAGGGAAGTCGATGGCTACACCTTC.